These 4 T cell receptor beta chains were all obtained from the same sample, sequenced in a study of blood T cell repertoires in COVID-19. The assay was immunoSEQ multiplex PCR, and TCRdb's table has in-frame clones only and misses some. The table lists some 89,000 clones, around nine tenths of them singletons, with 15% in the top ten. The source material was peripheral blood. These TCRs come from a human donor in a cohort sampled during active COVID-19.

The chain links TRBV2 to TRBJ2-1; D is uncertain. V was trimmed by 7 bases and J by 0 bases, leaving 16 bases between them. The CDR3 covers 16 residues. From germline, CDR1 is SNHLY and CDR2 FYNNEI. CDR3 DNA: TGTGCCAGCACACGAATCAGGTATAACTCCTACAATGAGCAGTTCTTC. Translating it yields CASTRIRYNSYNEQFF. The whole variable domain, remainder taken from reference TRBV2 and TRBJ2-1, is EPEVTQTPSHQVTQMGQEVILRCVPISNHLYFYWYRQILGQKVEFLVSFYNNEISEKSEIFDDQFSVERPDGSNFTLKIRSTKLEDSAMYFCASTRIRYNSYNEQFFGPGTRLTVL.

This CDR3 reads CASSLWRGQGGEETQYF. CDR3 DNA sequence: TGTGCCAGCAGTTTATGGCGGGGACAGGGGGGCGAAGAGACCCAGTACTTC. The V and J genes are TRBV28 and TRBJ2-5, with 11 bases identical to TRBD1. V was pared by 0 bases and J by 3 bases, with 6 bases of the junction left unmatched. The CDR3 is made up of 17 amino acids. Germline CDR1 reads MDHEN; CDR2 reads SYDVKM.

The chain has TRBV10-3 and TRBJ1-2; tentative D call: TRBD1 (5 bases). V was shortened by 2 bases and J by 1 base, with 8 bases between the two germline ends. The length of the CDR3 is 14 residues. CDR1 and CDR2 from the germline V gene are ENHRY and SYGVKD. The CDR3 nucleotides read TGTGCCATCAGTGAGGGACAAATTAACTATGGCTACACCTTC. This encodes CAISEGQINYGYTF.

The V call is TRBV19, the J call TRBJ1-3; 7 bases are a match to TRBD1. CDR3 length: 14 amino acids. Losses at the gene ends were 6 bases for V and 4 bases for J; bases not matched to a gene: 6. Germline loops: CDR1 LNHDA, CDR2 SQIVND (reference sequence). CDR3 nucleotide sequence: TGTGCCAGTAGCCTGACAGGGTCCGGAAACACCATATATTTT. Amino acids: CASSLTGSGNTIYF.